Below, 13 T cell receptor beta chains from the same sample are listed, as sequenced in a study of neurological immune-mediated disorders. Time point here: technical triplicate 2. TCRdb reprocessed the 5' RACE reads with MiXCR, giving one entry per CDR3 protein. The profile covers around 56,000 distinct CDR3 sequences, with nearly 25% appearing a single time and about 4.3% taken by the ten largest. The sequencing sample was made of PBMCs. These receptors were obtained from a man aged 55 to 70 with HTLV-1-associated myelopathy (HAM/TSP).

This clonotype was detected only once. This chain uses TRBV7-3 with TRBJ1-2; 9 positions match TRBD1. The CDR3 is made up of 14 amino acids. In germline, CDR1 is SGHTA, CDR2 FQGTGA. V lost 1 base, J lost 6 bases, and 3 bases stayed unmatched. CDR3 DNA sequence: TGTGCCAGCAGCTTAAATGACAGGGGGGATGGCTACACCTTC. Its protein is CASSLNDRGDGYTF.

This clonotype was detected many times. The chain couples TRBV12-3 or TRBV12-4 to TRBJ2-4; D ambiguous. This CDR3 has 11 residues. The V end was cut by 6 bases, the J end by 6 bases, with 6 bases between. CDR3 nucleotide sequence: TGTGCCAGCAGCCGAACAAACATTCAGTACTTC. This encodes CASSRTNIQYF.

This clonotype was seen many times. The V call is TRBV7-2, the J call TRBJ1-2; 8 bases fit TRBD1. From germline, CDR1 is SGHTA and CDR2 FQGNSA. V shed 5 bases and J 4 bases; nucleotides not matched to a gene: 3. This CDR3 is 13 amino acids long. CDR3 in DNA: TGTGCCAGCAGCCCCGACAGGGGCTATGGCTACACCTTC. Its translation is CASSPDRGYGYTF.

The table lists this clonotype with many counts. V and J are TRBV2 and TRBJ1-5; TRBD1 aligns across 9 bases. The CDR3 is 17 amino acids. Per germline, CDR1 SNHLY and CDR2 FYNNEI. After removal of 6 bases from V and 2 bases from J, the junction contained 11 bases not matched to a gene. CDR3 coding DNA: TGTGCCAGCAGCCAGAACAGGGGGCTCAGTGGCAATCAGCCCCAGCATTTT. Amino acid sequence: CASSQNRGLSGNQPQHF.

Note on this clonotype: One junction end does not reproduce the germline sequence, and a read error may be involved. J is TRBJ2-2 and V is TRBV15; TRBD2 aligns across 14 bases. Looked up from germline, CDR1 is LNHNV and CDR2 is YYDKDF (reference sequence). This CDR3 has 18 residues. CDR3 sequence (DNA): TGTGCCACCAGCGGATCGACTAGCGGGAGGGAGGTCACCGGTGAGCTGTTTTTT. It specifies CATSGSTSGREVTGELFF.

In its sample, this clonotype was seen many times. The CDR3 sequence: CASSQGSYAYNEQFF. CDR3 coding DNA: TGTGCCAGCAGCCAAGGGTCGTACGCCTACAATGAGCAGTTCTTC. The chain joins TRBV4-2 to TRBJ2-1, with D uncertain. Germline V gives CDR1 LGHNA, CDR2 YNFKEQ. Trimming shortened V by 1 base and J by 2 bases, and 9 bases separated the two germline ends. This CDR3 region has 15 residues.

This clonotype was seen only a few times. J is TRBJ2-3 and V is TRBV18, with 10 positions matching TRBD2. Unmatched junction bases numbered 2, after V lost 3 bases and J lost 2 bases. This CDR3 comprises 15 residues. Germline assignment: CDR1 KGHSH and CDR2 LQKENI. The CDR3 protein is CASSPTSGSTDTQYF. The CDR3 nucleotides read TGTGCCAGCTCACCGACTAGCGGGTCCACAGATACGCAGTATTTT. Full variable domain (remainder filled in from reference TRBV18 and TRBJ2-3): NAGVMQNPRHLVRRRGQEARLRCSPMKGHSHVYWYRQLPEEGLKFMVYLQKENIIDESGMPKERFSAEFPKEGPSILRIQQVVRGDSAAYFCASSPTSGSTDTQYFGPGTRLTVL.

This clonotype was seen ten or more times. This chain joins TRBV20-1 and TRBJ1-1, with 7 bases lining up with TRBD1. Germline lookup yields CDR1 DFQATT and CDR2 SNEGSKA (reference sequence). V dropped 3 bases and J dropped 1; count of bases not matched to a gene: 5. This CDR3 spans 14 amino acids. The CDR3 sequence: CSARAGQANTEAFF. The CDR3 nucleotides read TGCAGTGCTAGGGCCGGACAGGCGAACACTGAAGCTTTCTTT.

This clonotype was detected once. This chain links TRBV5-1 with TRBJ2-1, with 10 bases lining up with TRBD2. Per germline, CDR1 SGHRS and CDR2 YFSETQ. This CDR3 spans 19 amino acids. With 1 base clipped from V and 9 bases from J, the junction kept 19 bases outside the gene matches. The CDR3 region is CASSLRSGRAHQGYGEQFF. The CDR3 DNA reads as TGCGCCAGCAGCTTGAGGAGCGGGAGGGCCCACCAAGGATATGGTGAGCAGTTCTTC. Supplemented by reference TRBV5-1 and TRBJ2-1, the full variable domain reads KAGVTQTPRYLIKTRGQQVTLSCSPISGHRSVSWYQQTPGQGLQFLFEYFSETQRNKGNFPGRFSGRQFSNSRSEMNVSTLELGDSALYLCASSLRSGRAHQGYGEQFFGPGTRLTVL.

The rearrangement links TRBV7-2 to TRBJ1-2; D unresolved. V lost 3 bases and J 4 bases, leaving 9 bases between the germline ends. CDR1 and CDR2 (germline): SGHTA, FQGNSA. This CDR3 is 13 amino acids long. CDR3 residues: CASSFGRSYGYTF. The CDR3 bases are TGTGCCAGCAGCTTTGGCCGGAGCTATGGCTACACCTTC.

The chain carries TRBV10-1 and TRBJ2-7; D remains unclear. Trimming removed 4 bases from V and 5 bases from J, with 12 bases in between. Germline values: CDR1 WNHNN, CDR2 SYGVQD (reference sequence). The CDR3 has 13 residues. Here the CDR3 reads CASSGAGGDEQYF. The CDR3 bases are TGCGCCAGCAGTGGGGCAGGTGGCGACGAGCAGTACTTC.

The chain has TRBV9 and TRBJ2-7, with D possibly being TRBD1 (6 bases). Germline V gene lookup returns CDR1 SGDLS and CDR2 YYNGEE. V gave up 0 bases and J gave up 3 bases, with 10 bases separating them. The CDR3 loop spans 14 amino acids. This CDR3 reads CASSVGQADYEQYF. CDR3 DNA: TGTGCCAGCAGCGTAGGACAGGCGGACTACGAGCAGTACTTC.

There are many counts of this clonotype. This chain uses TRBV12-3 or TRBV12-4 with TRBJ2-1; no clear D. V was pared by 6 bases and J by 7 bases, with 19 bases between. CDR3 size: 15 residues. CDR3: CASSPSRANRNEQFF. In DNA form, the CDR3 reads TGTGCCAGCAGCCCCAGCCGGGCCAACCGAAATGAGCAGTTCTTC.